Sequencing of this TCR beta chain was carried out in a study of blood T cell repertoires in COVID-19. The overall study: Samples taken during acute and convalescent COVID-19 were collected in the United States, Italy and Spain. The cDNA or gDNA used as material had been derived from T cells, B-cell-depleted T cells, or PBMCs.

TCRdb's copy holds only in-frame clones and misses some; the assay was immunoSEQ multiplex PCR. Here the sample spans about 250,000 clones, more than 75% being singletons. Losses at the gene ends were 7 bases for V and 4 bases for J; bases not matched to a gene: 5. CDR1 LNHDA and CDR2 SQIVND come from the germline V gene (reference sequence). The CDR3 is made up of 15 amino acids. Donors were grouped by their self-reported clinical history. Shortly before study entry, within 2 weeks, exposed participants had met a COVID-19 case. The source of this sequence is a woman aged 50 to 60 who had been exposed to COVID-19. The specimen sequenced was PBMCs or T cells enriched from blood (not recorded which). The V call is TRBV19, the J call TRBJ2-6; 9 bases fit TRBD1. The CDR3 sequence: CASTQQGAGANVLTF. For the CDR3, the DNA is TGTGCCAGTACCCAACAGGGGGCGGGGGCCAACGTCCTGACTTTC.